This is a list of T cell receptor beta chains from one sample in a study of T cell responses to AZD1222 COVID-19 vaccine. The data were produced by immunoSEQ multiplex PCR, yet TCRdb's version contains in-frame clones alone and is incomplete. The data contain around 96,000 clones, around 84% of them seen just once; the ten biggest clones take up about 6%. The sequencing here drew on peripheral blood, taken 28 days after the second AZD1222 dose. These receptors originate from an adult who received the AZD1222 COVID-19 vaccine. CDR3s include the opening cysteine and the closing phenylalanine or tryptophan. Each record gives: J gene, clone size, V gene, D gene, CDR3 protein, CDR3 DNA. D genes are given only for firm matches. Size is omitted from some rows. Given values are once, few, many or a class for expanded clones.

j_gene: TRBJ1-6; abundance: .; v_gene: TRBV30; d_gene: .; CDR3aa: CAWTASASPLHF; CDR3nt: TGTGCCTGGACAGCTTCTGCTTCACCCCTCCACTTT
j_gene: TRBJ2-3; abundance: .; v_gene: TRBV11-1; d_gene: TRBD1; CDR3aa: CASSPRQGVSTDTQYF; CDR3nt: TGTGCCAGCAGCCCGCGACAGGGAGTGAGCACAGATACGCAGTATTTT
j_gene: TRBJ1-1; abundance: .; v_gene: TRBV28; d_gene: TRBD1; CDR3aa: CASRLTGAGTEAFF; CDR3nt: TGTGCCAGCCGACTGACAGGGGCCGGGACTGAAGCTTTCTTT
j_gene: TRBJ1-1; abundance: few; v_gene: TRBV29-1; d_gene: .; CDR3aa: CSVGGQMNTEAFF; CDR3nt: TGCAGCGTTGGCGGACAGATGAACACTGAAGCTTTCTTT
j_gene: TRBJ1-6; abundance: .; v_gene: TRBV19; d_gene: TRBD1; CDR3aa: CASSYRGNNSPLHF; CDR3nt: TGTGCCAGTAGTTACAGGGGGAACAATTCACCCCTCCACTTT
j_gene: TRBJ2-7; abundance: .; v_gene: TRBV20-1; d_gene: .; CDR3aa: CSGKRSYEQYF; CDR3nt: TGCAGTGGGAAAAGATCCTACGAGCAGTACTTC
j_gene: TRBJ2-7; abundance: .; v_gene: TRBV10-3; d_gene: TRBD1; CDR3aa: CAIRGGQGVEQYF; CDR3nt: TGTGCCATCAGAGGGGGCCAGGGGGTTGAGCAGTACTTC
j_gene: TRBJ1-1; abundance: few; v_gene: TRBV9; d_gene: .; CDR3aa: CASRPGLGNTEAFF; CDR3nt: TGTGCCAGCAGACCGGGGCTGGGGAACACTGAAGCTTTCTTT
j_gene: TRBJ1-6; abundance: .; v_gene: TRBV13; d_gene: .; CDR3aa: CASSLGRGAGNSPLHF; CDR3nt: TGTGCCAGCAGCTTAGGCCGGGGCGCGGGGAATTCACCCCTCCACTTT
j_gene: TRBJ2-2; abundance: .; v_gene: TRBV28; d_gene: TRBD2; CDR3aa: CASRAWAGVGTGELFF; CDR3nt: TGTGCCAGCAGAGCCTGGGCGGGAGTGGGCACCGGGGAGCTGTTTTTT
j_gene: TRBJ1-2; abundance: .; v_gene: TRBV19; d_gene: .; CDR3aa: CASSPTPGQLYGYTF; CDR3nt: TGTGCCAGTAGTCCAACCCCAGGACAGCTCTATGGCTACACCTTC
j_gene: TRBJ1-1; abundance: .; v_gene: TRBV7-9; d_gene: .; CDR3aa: CASSLGLSTEAFF; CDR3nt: TGTGCCAGCAGCTTAGGCTTAAGCACTGAAGCTTTCTTT
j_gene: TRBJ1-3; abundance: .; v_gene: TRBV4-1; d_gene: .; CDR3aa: CASSITPRNSGNTIYF; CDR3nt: TGCGCCAGCAGCATTACCCCCAGGAACTCTGGAAACACCATATATTTT
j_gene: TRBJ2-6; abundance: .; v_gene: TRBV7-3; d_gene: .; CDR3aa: CASSPRAAPVNVLTF; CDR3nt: TGTGCCAGCAGCCCCCGAGCAGCTCCTGTCAACGTCCTGACTTTC
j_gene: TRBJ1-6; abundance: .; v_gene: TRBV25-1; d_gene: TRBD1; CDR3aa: CATNGGQFNSPLHF; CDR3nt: TGTGCCACAAACGGGGGACAGTTCAATTCACCCCTCCACTTT
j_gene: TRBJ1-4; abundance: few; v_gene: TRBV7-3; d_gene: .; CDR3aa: CASSLTSGQPLFF; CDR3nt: TGTGCCAGCAGCTTAACCTCGGGCCAGCCGCTGTTTTTT
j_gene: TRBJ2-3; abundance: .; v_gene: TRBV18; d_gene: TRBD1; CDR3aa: CASSPGTGFLTDTQYF; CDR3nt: TGTGCCAGCTCACCCGGGACAGGGTTTCTCACAGATACGCAGTATTTT
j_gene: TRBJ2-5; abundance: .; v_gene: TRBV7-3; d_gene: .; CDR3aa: CASSSLAQETQYF; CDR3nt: TGTGCCAGCAGCTCCTTAGCACAAGAGACCCAGTACTTC
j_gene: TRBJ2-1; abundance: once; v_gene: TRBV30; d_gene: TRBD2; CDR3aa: CAWKSGLAGVDEQFF; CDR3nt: TGTGCCTGGAAATCGGGACTAGCGGGAGTGGATGAGCAGTTCTTC
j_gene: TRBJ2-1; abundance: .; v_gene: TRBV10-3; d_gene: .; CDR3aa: CAISPSSLDEQFF; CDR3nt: TGTGCCATCAGTCCCTCCTCCTTGGATGAGCAGTTCTTC
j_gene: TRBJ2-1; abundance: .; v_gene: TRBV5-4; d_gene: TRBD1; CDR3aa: CASSPGQGVGGVYNEQFF; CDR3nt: TGTGCCAGCAGCCCGGGACAGGGGGTCGGGGGGGTATACAATGAGCAGTTCTTC
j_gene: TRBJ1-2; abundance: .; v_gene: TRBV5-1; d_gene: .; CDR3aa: CASADPSRRGGYTF; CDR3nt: TGCGCCAGCGCCGATCCTTCGAGACGTGGGGGCTACACCTTC
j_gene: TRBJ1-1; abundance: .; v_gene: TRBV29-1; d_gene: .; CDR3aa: CSSRWGPFEAFF; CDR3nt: TGCAGCTCCCGGTGGGGTCCTTTTGAAGCTTTCTTT
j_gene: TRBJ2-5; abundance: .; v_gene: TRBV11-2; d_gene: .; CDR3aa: CASSILGVWQETQYF; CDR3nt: TGTGCCAGCAGCATTCTTGGGGTGTGGCAAGAGACCCAGTACTTC
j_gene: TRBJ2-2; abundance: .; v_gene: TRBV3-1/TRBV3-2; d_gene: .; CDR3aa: CASSLTNTGELFF; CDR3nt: TGTGCCAGCAGCCTGACGAACACCGGGGAGCTGTTTTTT
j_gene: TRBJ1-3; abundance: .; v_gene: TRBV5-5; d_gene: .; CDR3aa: CASSLNGGQGNTIYF; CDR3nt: TGTGCCAGCAGCTTGAACGGGGGGCAAGGAAACACCATATATTTT
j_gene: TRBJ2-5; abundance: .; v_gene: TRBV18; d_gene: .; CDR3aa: CASSTAFQETQYF; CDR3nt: TGTGCCAGCTCAACGGCCTTCCAAGAGACCCAGTACTTC
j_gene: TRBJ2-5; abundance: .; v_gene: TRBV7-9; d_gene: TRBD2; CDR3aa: CASSPRSGGARETQYF; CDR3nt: TGTGCCAGCAGCCCCCGAAGCGGGGGGGCCCGGGAGACCCAGTACTTC
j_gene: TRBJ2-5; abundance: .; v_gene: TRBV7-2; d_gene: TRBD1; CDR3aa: CASSRGQQETQYF; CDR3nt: TGTGCCAGCAGCAGGGGACAGCAAGAGACCCAGTACTTC
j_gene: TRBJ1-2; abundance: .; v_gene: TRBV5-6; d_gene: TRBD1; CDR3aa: CASSLDRVDYGYTF; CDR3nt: TGTGCCAGCAGCTTAGACAGGGTGGACTATGGCTACACCTTC
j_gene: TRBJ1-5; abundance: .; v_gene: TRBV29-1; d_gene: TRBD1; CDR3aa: CSVVGQYSNQPQHF; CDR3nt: TGCAGCGTGGTGGGACAGTATAGCAATCAGCCCCAGCATTTT
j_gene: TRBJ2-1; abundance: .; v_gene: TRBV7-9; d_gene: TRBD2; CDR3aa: CASSPRAAGYNEQFF; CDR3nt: TGTGCCAGCAGCCCTCGAGCAGCGGGATACAATGAGCAGTTCTTC
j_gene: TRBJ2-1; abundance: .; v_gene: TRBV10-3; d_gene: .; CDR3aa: CAISSGPLDEQFF; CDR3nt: TGTGCCATCAGCTCCGGGCCCTTGGATGAGCAGTTCTTC
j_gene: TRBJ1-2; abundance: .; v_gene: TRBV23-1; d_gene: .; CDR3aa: CASSQGQTYGYTF; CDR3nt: TGCGCCAGCAGTCAAGGCCAGACCTATGGCTACACCTTC
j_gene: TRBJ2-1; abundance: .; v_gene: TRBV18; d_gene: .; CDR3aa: CASSPGSYNEQFF; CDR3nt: TGTGCCAGCTCCCCAGGGTCATACAATGAGCAGTTCTTC
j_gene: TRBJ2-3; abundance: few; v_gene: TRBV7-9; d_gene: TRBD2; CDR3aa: CASSGTSGGSPDTQYF; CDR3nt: TGTGCCAGCAGCGGGACTAGCGGGGGGAGTCCAGATACGCAGTATTTT
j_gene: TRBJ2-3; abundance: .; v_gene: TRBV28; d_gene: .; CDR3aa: CASSSPGRSGDTQYF; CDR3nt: TGTGCCAGCAGTTCCCCGGGACGCTCGGGGGATACGCAGTATTTT
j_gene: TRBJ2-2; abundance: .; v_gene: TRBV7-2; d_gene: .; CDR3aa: CASGTGMGNTGELFF; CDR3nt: TGTGCCAGTGGGACGGGCATGGGGAACACCGGGGAGCTGTTTTTT
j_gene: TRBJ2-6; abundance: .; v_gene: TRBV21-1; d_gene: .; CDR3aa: CASSIPSLGANVLTF; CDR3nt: TGTGCCAGCAGCATACCTAGTTTGGGGGCCAACGTCCTGACTTTC
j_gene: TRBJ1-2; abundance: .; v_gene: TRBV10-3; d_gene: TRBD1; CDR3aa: CAINRDRVDGYTF; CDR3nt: TGTGCCATCAACCGGGACAGGGTGGATGGCTACACCTTC
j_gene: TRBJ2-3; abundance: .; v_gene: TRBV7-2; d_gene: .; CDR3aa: CASRWGPTDTQYF; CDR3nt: TGTGCCAGCAGATGGGGGCCCACAGATACGCAGTATTTT
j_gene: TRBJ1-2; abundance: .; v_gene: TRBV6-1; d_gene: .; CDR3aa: CASSEAKGVVSGYTF; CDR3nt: TGTGCCAGCAGTGAAGCGAAGGGGGTGGTATCTGGCTACACCTTC
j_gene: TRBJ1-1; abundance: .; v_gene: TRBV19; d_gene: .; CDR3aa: CASTRREFTEAFF; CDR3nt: TGTGCCAGTACCCGAAGAGAGTTCACTGAAGCTTTCTTT
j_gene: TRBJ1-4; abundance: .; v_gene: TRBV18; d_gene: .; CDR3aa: CASSPSMGMGEKLFF; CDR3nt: TGTGCCAGCTCACCATCGATGGGGATGGGCGAAAAACTGTTTTTT
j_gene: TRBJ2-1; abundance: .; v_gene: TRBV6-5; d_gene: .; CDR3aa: CASSYRVSGNEQFF; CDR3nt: TGTGCCAGCAGTTACCGGGTTAGCGGCAATGAGCAGTTCTTC
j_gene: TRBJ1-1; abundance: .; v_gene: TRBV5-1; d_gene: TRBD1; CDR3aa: CASSYPTGGSEAFF; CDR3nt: TGCGCCAGCAGTTATCCGACAGGGGGGTCCGAAGCTTTCTTT
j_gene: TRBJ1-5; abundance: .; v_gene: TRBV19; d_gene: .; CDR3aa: CASSIDPLGLSNQPQHF; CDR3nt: TGTGCCAGTAGTATAGACCCCTTGGGATTGAGCAATCAGCCCCAGCATTTT
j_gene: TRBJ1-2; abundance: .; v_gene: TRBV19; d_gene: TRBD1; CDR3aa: CASSIGGTAAYGYTF; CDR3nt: TGTGCCAGTAGTATAGGAGGGACAGCCGCCTATGGCTACACCTTC
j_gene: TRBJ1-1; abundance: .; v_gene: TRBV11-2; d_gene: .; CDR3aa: CASSRPQGYTEAFF; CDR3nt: TGTGCCAGCAGCCGCCCCCAGGGTTACACTGAAGCTTTCTTT
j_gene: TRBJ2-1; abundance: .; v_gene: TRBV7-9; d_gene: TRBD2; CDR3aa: CASSPGMGGLDEQFF; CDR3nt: TGTGCCAGCAGCCCGGGGATGGGGGGGTTGGATGAGCAGTTCTTC